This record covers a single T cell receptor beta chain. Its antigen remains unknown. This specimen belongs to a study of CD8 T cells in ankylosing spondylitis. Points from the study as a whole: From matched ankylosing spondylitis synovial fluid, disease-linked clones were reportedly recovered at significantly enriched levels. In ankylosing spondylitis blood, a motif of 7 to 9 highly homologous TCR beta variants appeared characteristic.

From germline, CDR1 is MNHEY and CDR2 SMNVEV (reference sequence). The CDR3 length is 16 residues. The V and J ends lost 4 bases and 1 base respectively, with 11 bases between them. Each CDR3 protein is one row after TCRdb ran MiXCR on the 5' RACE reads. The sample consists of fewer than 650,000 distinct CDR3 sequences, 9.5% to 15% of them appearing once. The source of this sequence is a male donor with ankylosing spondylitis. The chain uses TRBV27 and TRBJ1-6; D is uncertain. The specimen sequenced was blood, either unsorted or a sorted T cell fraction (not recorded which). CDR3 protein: CASSYSGASYNSPLHF. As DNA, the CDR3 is TGTGCCAGCAGTTACTCCGGCGCTTCCTATAATTCACCCCTCCACTTT.